This TCR beta chain was documented in a study of read filtering for tumor transcriptome and immune sequencing (dated by TCRdb to 2020 to 2022). About the investigation overall: Of the patients in the cohort, more than 16 were male and 14 were female, and their mean age was 65.9 years, with a range of roughly 45 to 90. Under revised international staging, roughly eight patients fell into R-ISS I, more than 15 into R-ISS II and about 7 into R-ISS III. Whole-transcriptome libraries were prepared with the TruSeq RNA Access Library Prep Kit after DNase treatment. TCR-region mapped reads per sample ranged from about 3.5 to 10.27 million with IR-seq versus only roughly 85 to 1,300 with RNA-seq. Using the same bone marrow samples, the study ran both targeted immune repertoire sequencing and bulk whole-transcriptome sequencing and then compared the TCR repertoires from each method. A main aim was a read-filtering strategy for immune repertoire data, specifically whether clonotypes supported by a single read should be removed.

Ten or more counts support this clonotype. No cognate antigen has been identified for it. No per-base quality is available; no much larger clone lies one base away. Every patient had bone marrow sampled at the time of active disease. Isolation of bone marrow mononuclear cells was performed by Ficoll-Hypaque density gradient centrifugation. To remove myeloma plasma cells, the cells were labeled with CD138 magnetic microbeads on a MACS separator, and CD138-negative cells were then collected by negative selection. Flow cytometry on an Attune NxT with CD138 antibodies was used to check the purity of the isolated cells. TRIzol reagent was used to extract total RNA, which was then quantified with a NanoDrop spectrophotometer. Paired RNA-seq and IR-seq were performed on each patient's CD138-negative bone marrow sample. There are 15 amino acids in the CDR3, from cysteine to phenylalanine inclusive. Only the CDR3 DNA is retained, 45 bases long and in frame from the first base. CDR1 is given as SGHTA and CDR2 as FQGNSA, both from the germline V gene. The germline ends are 8 bases apart after V is trimmed by 2 bases and J by 0 bases.

The Immunoverse kit was used to build TCR libraries from around 400 ng RNA, with molecular barcoded adaptors covering alpha/delta and beta/gamma chains. TCR library preparation used the same RNA that was used for transcriptome sequencing. TCR libraries were sequenced on an Illumina HiSeq 4000 with 2 x 150 cycles. The authors processed their data as follows. Using MiXCR, which included quality filtering and error correction, TCR reads were aligned to human V, D, J and C references and then assembled into CDR3 clonotypes. The tcR package in R was used to analyze clonotype counts and gene usage diversity. Raw mapping reads were checked after the RNA-seq reads had been mapped by STAR aligner version 2.5.3a onto the human GRCh37 genome. To test the effect of sequencing depth on detected clonotypes, IR-seq fastq files were randomly downsampled using Seqtk 1.3. The public sequencing data were trimmed at Q25 with fastp and processed into clonotypes with MiXCR by TCRdb, which kept only in-frame beta chains. When rows share a CDR3 protein, they turn into one entry using the most common DNA and genes. The V and J calls follow TCRdb's processing rather than the paper's. Counted in this sample were around 58,000 distinct CDR3 sequences; 14% of them appeared once. The ten largest clones represent around 43% of the sample.

Findings and caveats that apply to the study as a whole: When single-read clonotypes were removed, the proportions of shared clonotypes in IR-seq and RNA-seq correlated more strongly. Compared with RNA-seq, IR-seq captured clonotypes at much greater depth and more reliably, and a smaller IR-seq throughput was enough to identify most of the shared clonotypes. Rather than purified T cells, the sorted CD138-negative fraction was a mixed bone marrow immune population. Single-read clonotypes made up roughly four fifths of clonotypes but 3% to 3.5% of total reads in IR-seq, and under 75% of clonotypes and roughly 45% of reads in RNA-seq.

The sequence links TRBV7-2 to TRBJ2-1; the D gene is unclear. Sequences were obtained from a population of CD138-negative cells sorted from bone marrow. This specimen's cell subset or site label, interpreted: bone marrow mononuclear cells depleted of CD138+ plasma/myeloma cells by negative magnetic selection. This sequence originates from a donor at least 40 years old with multiple myeloma. Read as DNA, the sequence is TGTGCCAGCAGCTTAAGGCGGCGCTCCTACAATGAGCAGTTCTTC. This gives the protein CASSLRRRSYNEQFF.